The 21 T cell receptor beta chains below come from one sample, sequenced in a study of T cell clonality in common variable immunodeficiency (dated by TCRdb to about 2015). What these receptors recognize is not known. Study-wide conclusions, independent of this receptor: CVID TCRbeta sequences were reported to have fewer deletions and N-nucleotide insertions and to lack highly modified clones with 13 or more V deletions.

The protocol used for the library was the immunoSEQ multiplex PCR assay. Entries here come from immuneACCESS through TCRdb and include only in-frame sequences with V and J called. Some clones fail to appear in such tables; in the studies checked, an unresolved V gene covers under half of the shortfall, and the cause of the remainder is unknown. For this sample, 25,000 to 30,000 clones are listed, none of them singletons. The top ten clonotypes cover 3% to 5% of the sample. The sequenced material came from peripheral blood mononuclear cells. The receptors come from a human donor with common variable immunodeficiency.

The sequenced part of the CDR3 DNA is TGTGCCAGTAGTCCCAGGACAGGGGACACTGAA. Amino acid sequence: CASSPRTGDTE. From start to end, the CDR3 is CASSPRTGDTEAFF. This chain joins TRBV19 and TRBJ1-1, with 9 positions matching TRBD1. The CDR3 goes on 3 residues after the read ends, and that part is filled in from the germline J gene. V lost 5 bases, J lost 3 bases, and 4 bases stayed unmatched. Germline CDR1 is LNHDA and CDR2 is SQIVND (reference sequence). The CDR3 totals 14 residues.

This clone showed up just a few times. CDR3 protein: CASSLALPGGNSPLHF. The DNA read from the CDR3 is TGCGCCAGCAGCTTGGCCCTGCCAGGGGGAAATTCACCC. V and J are TRBV5-1 and TRBJ1-6, with 7 bases matching TRBD1. The read terminates 3 residues ahead of where the CDR3 ends, so the germline J gene completes it. Germline V lookup: CDR1 SGHRS, CDR2 YFSETQ. Losses at the gene ends were 0 bases for V and 7 bases for J; bases not matched to a gene: 7. CDR3 length: 16 amino acids.

To note about this clone: The observed sequence ends 3 residues before the CDR3 terminus, with the missing tail filled in from the germline J gene. The chain carries TRBV7-9 and TRBJ1-2, with 10 bases matching TRBD1. The CDR3 length is 15 residues. Germline V gene lookup returns CDR1 SEHNR and CDR2 FQNEAQ (reference sequence). The CDR3 protein is CASSTSGTGATGYTF. CDR3 bases read: TGTGCCAGCAGCACTAGCGGGACAGGGGCGACCGGC.

For this clone: The read stops 3 residues short of the end of the CDR3; the missing end is completed from the germline J gene. The gene calls are TRBV19 and TRBJ1-5; 7 nucleotides agree with TRBD1. Per germline, CDR1 LNHDA and CDR2 SQIVND (reference sequence). V shed 6 bases and J 4 bases; nucleotides not matched to a gene: 15. The CDR3 contains 17 residues. The CDR3 sequence is CASSSDRDRYINQPQHF. CDR3 bases read: TGTGCCAGTAGCTCCGACCGGGACAGATACATTAATCAGCCC.

In this sample, this clone turned up many times. The read falls 3 residues short of the CDR3 end, and the missing part is taken from the germline J gene. The chain combines TRBV5-1 with TRBJ2-3; D unclear. Germline V gene lookup returns CDR1 SGHRS and CDR2 YFSETQ. Trimming pared 7 bases from V and 1 base from J, leaving 28 bases between. This CDR3 has 19 residues. CDR3 sequence reads: CASAGSGSRSVGGTDTQYF. Partial CDR3 DNA: TGCGCCAGCGCCGGGTCCGGGTCAAGATCAGTGGGTGGCACAGATACG.

This clone was counted many times. The CDR3 extends 3 residues past the end of the read, so its final part is completed from the germline J gene. The chain links TRBV5-1 to TRBJ1-5; TRBD1 matches at 8 bases. The CDR3 covers 15 residues. J was trimmed by 4 bases and V by 4 bases; bases with no gene match: 7. The germline gives CDR1 SGHRS, CDR2 YFSETQ. The CDR3 protein is CASSPWTGTNQPQHF. The CDR3 bases that were read are TGCGCCAGCAGCCCATGGACAGGGACGAATCAGCCC.

This clone was recorded a few times. The read falls 3 residues short of the CDR3 end, and the missing part is taken from the germline J gene. The chain combines TRBV7-6 with TRBJ1-2; 8 bases are a match to TRBD1. There are 13 residues in the CDR3. With V trimmed by 2 bases and J by 5 bases, 1 base remained unmatched. Germline V CDR1 and CDR2: SGHVS, FNYEAQ. The chain's CDR3 is CASSLTGGYGYTF. The CDR3 DNA, read in part, is TGTGCCAGCAGCTTAACAGGGGGGTATGGC.

This clone appeared a few times. Read sequence stops 3 residues before the CDR3 end, and the germline J gene provides the missing end. This rearrangement joins TRBV7-8 to TRBJ2-4, with 7 bases matching TRBD1. Trimming took 5 bases from V and 1 from J; bases not matched to a gene: 8. The germline V gene has CDR1 SGHVS and CDR2 FQNEAQ. This CDR3 is built from 16 residues. CDR3 DNA, as far as it was read: TGTGCCAGCAGCCCCTTGGACAGGATGGCCAAAAACATT. It yields the protein CASSPLDRMAKNI. The full CDR3 is CASSPLDRMAKNIQYF.

Notes on this clone: From the germline J gene comes the end of the CDR3, since the read stops 3 residues before it. The rearrangement links TRBV30 to TRBJ2-7; possible D gene TRBD2, 6 bases. CDR1 and CDR2 (germline): GTSNPN, SVGIG (reference sequence). V was clipped by 4 bases and J by 6 bases, with 13 bases between them. The CDR3 is made up of 12 amino acids. CDR3 bases read: TGTGCCTGGAAAATCGGAGGGCGCGAG. It yields the protein CAWKIGGRE. The whole CDR3 sequence is CAWKIGGREQYF.

Notes on this clone: The read comes to an end 3 residues before the CDR3 does, leaving the germline J gene to fill in the end. This rearrangement joins TRBV18 to TRBJ1-4; possible D gene TRBD1, 6 bases. The CDR3 is 13 residues long. CDR1 is KGHSH and CDR2 is LQKENI in the germline V gene. V gave up 4 bases and J gave up 6 bases, with 9 bases separating them. CDR3 bases read: TGTGCCAGCTCACTACAGGGCTATGAAAAA. Amino acids: CASSLQGYEK. The complete CDR3 sequence is CASSLQGYEKLFF.

In this sample, this clone turned up a few times. Mismatch with germline at one junction end may stem from a read error. The read halts 3 residues ahead of the CDR3 end, with the missing end drawn from the germline J gene. This sequence joins TRBV5-1 and TRBJ2-1; 8 bases are a match to TRBD2. Per the germline V gene, CDR1 is SGHRS and CDR2 is YFSETQ. The CDR3 has 15 amino acids. CDR3 DNA (partial): TGCGCCAGCAACTTGGGAGCGGGAGTCTACAATGAG. Protein product: CASNLGAGVYNE. The full-length CDR3 reads as CASNLGAGVYNEQFF.

This clone has a handful of counts. The CDR3 is cut off 3 residues early in the read; its end comes from the germline J gene. This chain joins TRBV7-2 and TRBJ2-7; the D gene is possibly TRBD2 (6 bases). V lost 3 bases, J lost 6 bases, and 15 bases lay in between. The CDR3 is made up of 14 amino acids. Germline V gene sequence: CDR1 SGHTA, CDR2 FQGNSA. CDR3 DNA, as far as it was read: TGTGCCAGCAGCTTTTCAGGAGGGCCCTGCGAG. Translating gives CASSFSGGPCE. The CDR3 reads in full as CASSFSGGPCEQYF.

This clone was counted between two and nine times. The CDR3 loop is CASSYSAGDRTDTQYF. Partial CDR3 DNA: TGTGCCAGCAGTTACTCGGCGGGGGACCGCACAGATACG. This chain joins TRBV6-2 or TRBV6-3 and TRBJ2-3; 7 positions match TRBD2. The missing CDR3 end, 3 residues past where the read stops, is filled in from the germline J gene. Germline V lookup: CDR1 MNHEY, CDR2 SVGEGT. The ends lost 0 bases at V and 1 base at J; junction bases unmatched: 4. There are 16 residues in the CDR3.

This clone has more than one count but fewer than ten. The read gets to within 3 residues of the CDR3 end, and the germline J gene fills in the rest. The chain combines TRBV7-2 with TRBJ1-1; 7 bases align to TRBD1. The germline gives CDR1 SGHTA, CDR2 FQGNSA. The CDR3 contains 15 residues. V lost 5 bases, J lost 0 bases, and 6 bases stayed unmatched. This CDR3 reads CASSLGGLMNTEAFF. The part of the CDR3 DNA that was read is TGTGCCAGCAGCCTAGGGGGCCTAATGAACACTGAA.

This clone was seen many times. The CDR3 end lies 3 residues beyond the end of the read and is filled in from the germline J gene. The rearrangement uses TRBV5-1 and TRBJ2-5; 12 positions agree with TRBD2. The CDR3 consists of 14 residues. Trimming removed 3 bases from V and 5 bases from J; junction bases left unmatched: 2. In germline, CDR1 is SGHRS, CDR2 YFSETQ. The covered CDR3 bases are TGCGCCAGCAGCTCGGGACTAGCGGGCGAGACC. Its protein is CASSSGLAGET. The whole CDR3 sequence reads CASSSGLAGETQYF.

Many counts were recorded for this clone. The read terminates 3 residues ahead of where the CDR3 ends, so the germline J gene completes it. The rearrangement uses TRBV2 and TRBJ2-1; a weak D match, TRBD1 (6 bases). Per the germline V gene, CDR1 is SNHLY and CDR2 is FYNNEI. The CDR3 spans 13 residues. Trimming took 8 bases from V and 4 from J, leaving 12 bases between them. Partial CDR3 DNA: TGTGCCAGCGGCCTACAGGGATACAATGAG. It encodes CASGLQGYNE. The entire CDR3 sequence reads CASGLQGYNEQFF.

This clone was detected ten times or more. The read gets to within 3 residues of the CDR3 end, and the germline J gene fills in the rest. The V gene is TRBV30, the J gene TRBJ1-1, with D possibly being TRBD1 (5 bases). The germline gives CDR1 GTSNPN, CDR2 SVGIG (reference sequence). This CDR3 region has 11 residues. V gave up 3 bases and J gave up 5 bases, with 7 bases separating them. CDR3 DNA (partial): TGTGCCTGGAGGGGGCGGACTGAA. Translation gives CAWRGRTE. In full, the CDR3 reads CAWRGRTEAFF.

A note on this clone: From the germline J gene comes the end of the CDR3, since the read stops 3 residues before it. The chain joins TRBV19 to TRBJ2-3; 10 bases match TRBD2. The germline CDR1 and CDR2 sequences are LNHDA and SQIVND (reference sequence). This CDR3 has 16 residues. V dropped 4 bases and J dropped 4; count of bases not matched to a gene: 8. The CDR3 region is CASSTSGSGSADTQYF. CDR3 DNA, as far as it was read: TGTGCCAGTAGTACTAGCGGGAGCGGGAGTGCAGATACG.

Concerning this clone: The sequenced fragment ends 3 residues before the CDR3 boundary, so the rest is inferred from the germline J gene. V gene TRBV2 combines with J gene TRBJ2-7; D is unresolved. The CDR3 is 15 amino acids. CDR1 is SNHLY, CDR2 FYNNEI, per germline. Trimming cost V 0 bases and J 3 bases, with 12 bases left between them. The sequenced CDR3 bases are TGTGCCAGCAGTGAAGCGCTTGACTTCATCTACGAG. Its translation is CASSEALDFIYE. The whole CDR3 sequence reads CASSEALDFIYEQYF.

For this clone: The CDR3 extends 3 residues past the end of the read, so its final part is completed from the germline J gene. The J gene is TRBJ2-4, the V gene TRBV7-3; a possible D gene is TRBD1 (6 bases). The CDR3 consists of 13 residues. Germline lookup yields CDR1 SGHTA and CDR2 FQGTGA. CDR3 DNA (partial): TGTGCCAGCAGTCAATCGAGCAGGGGCCTT. It translates to CASSQSSRGL. The full CDR3 reads CASSQSSRGLQYF.

Many counts were recorded for this clone. Coverage ceases 3 residues before the CDR3 finishes, and the germline J gene fills in the end. The chain has TRBV19 and TRBJ2-2, with a weak D call TRBD2 (5 bases). This CDR3 spans 16 amino acids. V lost 9 bases and J 6 bases, leaving 23 bases between the germline ends. Per the germline V gene, CDR1 is LNHDA and CDR2 is SQIVND (reference sequence). The sequenced CDR3 bases are TGTGCCAGCCTCTCAGCCCCAGGACTGTATGCCGGGGAG. It yields the protein CASLSAPGLYAGE. In full, the CDR3 reads CASLSAPGLYAGELFF.